This TCR beta chain originates from a study of T cell changes during pregnancy in multiple sclerosis. The table came from immunoSEQ multiplex PCR; TCRdb's copy has only in-frame clones and leaves some out. This table has 84,000 or so clones, 85% to 95% appearing once. The germline gives CDR1 SGHRS, CDR2 YFSETQ. V gave up 0 bases and J gave up 4 bases; unmatched junction bases: 4. There are 17 residues in the CDR3. Source: peripheral blood, taken in the third trimester of pregnancy. This receptor was taken from a female donor with multiple sclerosis, enrolled in a pregnancy study. This chain joins TRBV5-1 and TRBJ2-1, with 13 bases identical to TRBD2. The CDR3 protein is CASSLGGLAGKYNEQFF. The CDR3 nucleotides read TGCGCCAGCAGCTTGGGGGGACTAGCGGGAAAATACAATGAGCAGTTCTTC.